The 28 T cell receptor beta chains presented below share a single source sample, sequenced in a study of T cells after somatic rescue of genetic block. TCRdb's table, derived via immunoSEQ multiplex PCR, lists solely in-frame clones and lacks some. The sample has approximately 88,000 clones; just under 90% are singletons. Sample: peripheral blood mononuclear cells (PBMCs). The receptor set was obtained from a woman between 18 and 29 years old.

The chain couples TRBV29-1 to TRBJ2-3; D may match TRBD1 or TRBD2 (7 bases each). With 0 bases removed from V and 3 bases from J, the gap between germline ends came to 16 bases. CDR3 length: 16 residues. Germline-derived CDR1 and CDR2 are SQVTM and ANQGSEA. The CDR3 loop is CSVEDRQGGGTDTQYF. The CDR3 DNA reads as TGCAGCGTTGAAGATCGGCAGGGGGGAGGGACAGATACGCAGTATTTT.

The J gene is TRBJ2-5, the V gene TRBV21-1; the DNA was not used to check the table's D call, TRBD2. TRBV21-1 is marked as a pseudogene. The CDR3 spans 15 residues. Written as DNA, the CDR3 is TGTGCCAGCAGCCTCCCAGGAGCGGGAGATGAGACCCAGTACTTC. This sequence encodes CASSLPGAGDETQYF.

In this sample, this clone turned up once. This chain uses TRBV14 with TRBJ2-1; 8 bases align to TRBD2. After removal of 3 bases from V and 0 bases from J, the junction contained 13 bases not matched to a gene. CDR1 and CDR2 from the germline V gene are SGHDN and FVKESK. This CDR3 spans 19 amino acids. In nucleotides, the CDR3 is TGTGCCAGCAGCCATTCCCGGTCTCTGGCGGGAGGCTCCTACAATGAGCAGTTCTTC. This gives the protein CASSHSRSLAGGSYNEQFF. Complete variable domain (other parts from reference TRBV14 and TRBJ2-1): EAGVTQFPSHSVIEKGQTVTLRCDPISGHDNLYWYRRVMGKEIKFLLHFVKESKQDESGMPNNRFLAERTGGTYSTLKVQPAELEDSGVYFCASSHSRSLAGGSYNEQFFGPGTRLTVL.

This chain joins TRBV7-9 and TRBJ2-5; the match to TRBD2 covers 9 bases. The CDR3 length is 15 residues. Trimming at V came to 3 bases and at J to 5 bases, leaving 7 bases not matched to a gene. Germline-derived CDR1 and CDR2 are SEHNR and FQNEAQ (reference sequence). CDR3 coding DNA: TGTGCCAGCAGCTTGGTAGCGGGAGTAGTGGAGACCCAGTACTTC. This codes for CASSLVAGVVETQYF.

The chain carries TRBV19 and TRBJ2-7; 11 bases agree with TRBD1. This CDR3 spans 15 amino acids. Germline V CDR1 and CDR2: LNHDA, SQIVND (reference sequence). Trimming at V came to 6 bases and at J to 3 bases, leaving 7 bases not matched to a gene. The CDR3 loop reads CASSPVGQGVYEQYF. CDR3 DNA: TGTGCCAGTAGCCCGGTGGGACAGGGGGTCTACGAGCAGTACTTC. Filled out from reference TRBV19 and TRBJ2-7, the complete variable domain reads DGGITQSPKYLFRKEGQNVTLSCEQNLNHDAMYWYRQDPGQGLRLIYYSQIVNDFQKGDIAEGYSVSREKKESFPLTVTSAQKNPTAFYLCASSPVGQGVYEQYFGPGTRLTVT.

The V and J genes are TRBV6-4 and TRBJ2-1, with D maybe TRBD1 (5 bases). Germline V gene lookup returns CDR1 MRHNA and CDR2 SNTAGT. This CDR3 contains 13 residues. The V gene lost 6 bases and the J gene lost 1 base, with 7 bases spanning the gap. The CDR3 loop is CASSQGSYNEQFF. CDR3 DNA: TGTGCCAGCAGCCAGGGATCCTACAATGAGCAGTTCTTC.

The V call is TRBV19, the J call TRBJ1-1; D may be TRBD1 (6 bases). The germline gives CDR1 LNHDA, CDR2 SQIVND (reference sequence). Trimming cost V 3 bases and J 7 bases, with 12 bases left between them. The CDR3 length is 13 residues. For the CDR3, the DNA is TGTGCCAGTAGTATGGACAGTTGGGGTGAAGCTTTCTTT. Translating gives CASSMDSWGEAFF.

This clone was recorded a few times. CDR3 DNA sequence: TGCAGTACAGGGGGAAATCAGCCCCAGCATTTT. Translating it yields CSTGGNQPQHF. The chain has TRBV20-1 and TRBJ1-5, with TRBD1 identical over 8 bases. The junction had 1 base not matched to a gene; V was cut back by 8 bases and J by 4 bases. The germline gives CDR1 DFQATT, CDR2 SNEGSKA (reference sequence). This CDR3 is built from 11 residues.

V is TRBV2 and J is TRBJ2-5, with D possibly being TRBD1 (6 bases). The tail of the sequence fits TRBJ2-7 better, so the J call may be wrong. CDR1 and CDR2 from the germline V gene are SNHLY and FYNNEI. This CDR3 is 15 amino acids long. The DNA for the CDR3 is TGTGCCAGCACATCTACCAGGGGCGACTCCTACGAGCAGTACTTC. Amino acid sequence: CASTSTRGDSYEQYF.

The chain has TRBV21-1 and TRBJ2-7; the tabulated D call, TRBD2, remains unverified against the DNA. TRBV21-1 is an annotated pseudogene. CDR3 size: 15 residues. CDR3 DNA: TGTGCCAGCAGCAAATGGGAGGCTTTCTCCTACGAGCAGTACTTC. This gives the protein CASSKWEAFSYEQYF.

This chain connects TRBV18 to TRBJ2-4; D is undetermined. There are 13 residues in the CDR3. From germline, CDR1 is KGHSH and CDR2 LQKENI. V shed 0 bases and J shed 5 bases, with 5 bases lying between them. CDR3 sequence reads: CASSPPSENIQYF. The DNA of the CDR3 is TGTGCCAGCTCACCACCCAGCGAAAACATTCAGTACTTC.

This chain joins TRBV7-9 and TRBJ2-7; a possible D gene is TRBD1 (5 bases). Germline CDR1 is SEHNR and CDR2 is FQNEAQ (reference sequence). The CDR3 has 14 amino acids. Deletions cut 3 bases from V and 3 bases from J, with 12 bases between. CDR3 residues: CASSFGQGNYEQYF. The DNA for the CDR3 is TGTGCCAGCAGCTTCGGCCAGGGAAACTACGAGCAGTACTTC.

The CDR3 spells CASSLSGTDSEQYF. The CDR3 bases are TGTGCCAGCAGCCTGTCCGGGACAGATTCTGAGCAGTACTTC. The chain has TRBV7-9 and TRBJ2-7; 7 bases are a match to TRBD1. The CDR3 is made up of 14 amino acids. Trimming removed 5 bases from V and 7 bases from J; junction bases left unmatched: 11. Germline-derived CDR1 and CDR2 are SEHNR and FQNEAQ (reference sequence). The variable domain in full, completed from reference TRBV7-9 and TRBJ2-7, reads DTGVSQNPRHKITKRGQNVTFRCDPISEHNRLYWYRQTLGQGPEFLTYFQNEAQLEKSRLLSDRFSAERPKGSFSTLEIQRTEQGDSAMYLCASSLSGTDSEQYFGPGTRLTVT.

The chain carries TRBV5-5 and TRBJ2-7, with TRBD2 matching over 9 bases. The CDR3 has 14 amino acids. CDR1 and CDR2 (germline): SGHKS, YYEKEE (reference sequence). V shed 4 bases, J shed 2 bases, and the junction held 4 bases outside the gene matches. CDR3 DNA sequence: TGTGCCAGCAGCCAGCGGGAGGACCCCTACGAGCAGTACTTC. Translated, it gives CASSQREDPYEQYF.

CDR3: CASSLGTARRSTDTQYF. The CDR3 DNA reads TGTGCCAGCAGTTTAGGGACTGCCCGGAGGAGCACAGATACGCAGTATTTT. The rearrangement joins TRBV28 to TRBJ2-3; D may be TRBD2 (6 bases). The ends were cut back, 2 bases at V and 0 bases at J, with 15 bases in the middle. The CDR3 covers 17 residues. Per the germline V gene, CDR1 is MDHEN and CDR2 is SYDVKM.

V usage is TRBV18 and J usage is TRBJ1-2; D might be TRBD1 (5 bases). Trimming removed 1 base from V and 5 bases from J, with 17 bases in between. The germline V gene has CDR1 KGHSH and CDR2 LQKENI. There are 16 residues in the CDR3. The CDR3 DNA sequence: TGTGCCAGCTCACCACTGGGGGGAGAGGAACTATATGGCTACACCTTC. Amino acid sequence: CASSPLGGEELYGYTF. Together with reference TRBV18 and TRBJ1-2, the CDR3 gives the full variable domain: NAGVMQNPRHLVRRRGQEARLRCSPMKGHSHVYWYRQLPEEGLKFMVYLQKENIIDESGMPKERFSAEFPKEGPSILRIQQVVRGDSAAYFCASSPLGGEELYGYTFGSGTRLTVV.

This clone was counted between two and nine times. The chain's CDR3 is CASSPGRGNYGYTF. The CDR3 DNA sequence: TGTGCCAGCTCACCAGGAAGGGGAAACTATGGCTACACCTTC. This chain links TRBV18 with TRBJ1-2; possible D gene TRBD1, 5 bases. Germline lookup yields CDR1 KGHSH and CDR2 LQKENI. Trimming stripped 2 bases from V and 2 bases from J, with 9 bases between. This CDR3 is 14 amino acids long.

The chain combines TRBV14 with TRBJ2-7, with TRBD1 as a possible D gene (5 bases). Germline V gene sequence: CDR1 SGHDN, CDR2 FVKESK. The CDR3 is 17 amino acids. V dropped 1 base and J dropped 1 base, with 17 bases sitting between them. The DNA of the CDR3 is TGTGCCAGCAGCCAAGGGGGTCTGGGAAGGGGATCCTACGAGCAGTACTTC. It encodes CASSQGGLGRGSYEQYF.

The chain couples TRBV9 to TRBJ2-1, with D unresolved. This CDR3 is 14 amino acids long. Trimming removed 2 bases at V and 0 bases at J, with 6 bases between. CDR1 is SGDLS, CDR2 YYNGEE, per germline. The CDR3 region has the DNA TGTGCCAGCAGCGTTCAGAGCTCCTACAATGAGCAGTTCTTC. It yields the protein CASSVQSSYNEQFF.

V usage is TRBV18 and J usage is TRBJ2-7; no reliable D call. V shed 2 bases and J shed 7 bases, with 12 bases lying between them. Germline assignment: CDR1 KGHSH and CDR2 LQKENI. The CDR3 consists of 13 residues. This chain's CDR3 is CASSPLEKQEQYF. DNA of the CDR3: TGTGCCAGCTCACCATTGGAGAAACAAGAGCAGTACTTC.

The DNA of the CDR3 is TGTGCCAGCAGCCTCTCCGGGGGAGGCGGATACGAGCAGTACTTC. Protein product: CASSLSGGGGYEQYF. This chain uses TRBV7-9 with TRBJ2-7; the D gene is possibly TRBD2 (6 bases). The CDR3 consists of 15 residues. CDR1 SEHNR and CDR2 FQNEAQ come from the germline V gene (reference sequence). The V gene lost 5 bases and the J gene lost 4 bases, with 18 bases spanning the gap.

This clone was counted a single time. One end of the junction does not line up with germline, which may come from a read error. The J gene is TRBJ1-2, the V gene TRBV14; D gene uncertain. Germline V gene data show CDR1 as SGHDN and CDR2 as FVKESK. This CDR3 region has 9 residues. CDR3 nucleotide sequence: TGTGCCAGCAGGGGTCGAAGGGCCTTC. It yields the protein CASRGRRAF.

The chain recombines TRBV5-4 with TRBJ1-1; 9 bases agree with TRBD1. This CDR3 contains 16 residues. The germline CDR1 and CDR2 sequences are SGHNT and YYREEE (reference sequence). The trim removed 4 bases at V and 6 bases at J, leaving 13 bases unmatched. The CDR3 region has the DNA TGTGCCAGCAGCGCGGGGACAGGGTGGGAAATGGCTGAAGCTTTCTTT. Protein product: CASSAGTGWEMAEAFF.

CDR3 sequence reads: CASSNTAGATNTEAFF. CDR3 DNA: TGCGCCAGCAGCAATACGGCGGGGGCGACGAACACTGAAGCTTTCTTT. V gene TRBV5-1 combines with J gene TRBJ1-1, with D possibly being TRBD1 (6 bases). Trimming stripped 4 bases from V and 1 base from J, with 17 bases between. This CDR3 contains 16 residues. Per the germline V gene, CDR1 is SGHRS and CDR2 is YFSETQ.

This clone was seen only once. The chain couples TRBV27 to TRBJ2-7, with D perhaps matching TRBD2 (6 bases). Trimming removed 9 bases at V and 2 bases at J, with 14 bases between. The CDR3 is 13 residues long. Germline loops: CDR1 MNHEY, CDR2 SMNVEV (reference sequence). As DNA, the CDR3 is TGTGCCAGTGCGGGGCCCACACCCTACGAGCAGTACTTC. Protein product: CASAGPTPYEQYF.

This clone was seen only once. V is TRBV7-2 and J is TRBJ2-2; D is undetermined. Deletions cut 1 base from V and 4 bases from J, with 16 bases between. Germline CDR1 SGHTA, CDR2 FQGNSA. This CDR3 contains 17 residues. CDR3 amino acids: CASSLVAQTLGTGELFF. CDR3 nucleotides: TGTGCCAGCAGCTTAGTCGCACAGACCCTCGGCACCGGGGAGCTGTTTTTT.

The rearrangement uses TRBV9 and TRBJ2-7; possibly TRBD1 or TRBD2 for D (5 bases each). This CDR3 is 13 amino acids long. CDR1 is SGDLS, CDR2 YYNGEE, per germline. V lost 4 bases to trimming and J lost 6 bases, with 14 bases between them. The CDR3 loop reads CASSRDGVGEQYF. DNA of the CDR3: TGTGCCAGCAGCAGGGACGGGGTGGGCGAGCAGTACTTC.

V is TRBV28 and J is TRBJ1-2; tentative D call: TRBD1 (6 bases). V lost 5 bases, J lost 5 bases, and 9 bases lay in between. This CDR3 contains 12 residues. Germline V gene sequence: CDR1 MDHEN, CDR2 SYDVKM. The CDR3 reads CASSGGRYGYTF. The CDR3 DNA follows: TGTGCCAGCAGTGGGGGCAGATATGGCTACACCTTC.